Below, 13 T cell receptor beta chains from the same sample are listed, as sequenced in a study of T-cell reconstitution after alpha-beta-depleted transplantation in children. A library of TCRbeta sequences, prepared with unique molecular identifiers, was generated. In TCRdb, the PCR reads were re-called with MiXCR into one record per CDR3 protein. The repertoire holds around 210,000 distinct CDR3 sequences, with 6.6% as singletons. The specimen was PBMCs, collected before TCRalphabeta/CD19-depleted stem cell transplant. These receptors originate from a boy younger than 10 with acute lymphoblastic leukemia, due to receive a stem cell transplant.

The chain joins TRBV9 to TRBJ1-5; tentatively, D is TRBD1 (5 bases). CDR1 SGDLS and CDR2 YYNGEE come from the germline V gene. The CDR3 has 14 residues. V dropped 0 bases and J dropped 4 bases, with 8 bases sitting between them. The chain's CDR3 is CASSVGQTNQPQHF. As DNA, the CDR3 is TGTGCCAGCAGCGTAGGACAGACAAATCAGCCCCAGCATTTT.

In nucleotides, the CDR3 is TGTGCCAGTGCGCGACGAGGAAACACCATATATTTT. Its protein is CASARRGNTIYF. V and J are TRBV7-9 and TRBJ1-3; D unclear. This CDR3 contains 12 residues. With 9 bases removed from V and 4 bases from J, the gap between germline ends came to 10 bases. CDR1 and CDR2 from the germline V gene are SEHNR and FQNEAQ (reference sequence). The complete variable domain, with remaining parts taken from reference TRBV7-9 and TRBJ1-3, reads DTGVSQNPRHKITKRGQNVTFRCDPISEHNRLYWYRQTLGQGPEFLTYFQNEAQLEKSRLLSDRFSAERPKGSFSTLEIQRTEQGDSAMYLCASARRGNTIYFGEGSWLTVV.

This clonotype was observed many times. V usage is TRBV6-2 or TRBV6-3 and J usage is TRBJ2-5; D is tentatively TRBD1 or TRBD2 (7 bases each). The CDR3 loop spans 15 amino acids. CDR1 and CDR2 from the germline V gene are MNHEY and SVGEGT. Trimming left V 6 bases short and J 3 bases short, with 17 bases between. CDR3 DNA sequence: TGTGCCAGCAGAACTCCGGCAGGGGGGGAAGAGACCCAGTACTTC. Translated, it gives CASRTPAGGEETQYF.

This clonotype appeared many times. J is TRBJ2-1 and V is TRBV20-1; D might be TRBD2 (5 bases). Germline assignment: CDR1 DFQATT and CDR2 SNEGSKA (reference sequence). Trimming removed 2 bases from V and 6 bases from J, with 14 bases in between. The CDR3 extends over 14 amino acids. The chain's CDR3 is CSARLAHAGNEQFF. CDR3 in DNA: TGCAGTGCTAGACTAGCTCATGCGGGCAATGAGCAGTTCTTC.

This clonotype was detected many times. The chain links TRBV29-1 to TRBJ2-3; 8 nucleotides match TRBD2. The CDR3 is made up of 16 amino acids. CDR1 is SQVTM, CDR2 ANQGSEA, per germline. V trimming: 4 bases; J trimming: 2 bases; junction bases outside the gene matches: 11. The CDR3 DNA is TGCAGCGTTGTCGGGGGGGTGGCGGGGGACACAGATACGCAGTATTTT. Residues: CSVVGGVAGDTDTQYF.

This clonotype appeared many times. In nucleotides, the CDR3 is TGTGCCAGCAGTTTATCGCCGCCAGGGACCTCGAACACTGAAGCTTTCTTT. It specifies CASSLSPPGTSNTEAFF. The chain links TRBV27 to TRBJ1-1; tentatively, D is TRBD1 (5 bases). Between the trimmed V and J ends, which lost 0 bases and 1 base, there was a span of 15 bases. This CDR3 is built from 17 residues. CDR1 MNHEY and CDR2 SMNVEV come from the germline V gene (reference sequence).

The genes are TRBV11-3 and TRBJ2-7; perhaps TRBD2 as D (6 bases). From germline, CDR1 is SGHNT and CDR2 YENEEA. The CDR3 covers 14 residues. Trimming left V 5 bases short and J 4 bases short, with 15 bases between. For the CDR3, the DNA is TGTGCCAGCAGCCCCGGAGGGGTTCAATACGAGCAGTACTTC. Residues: CASSPGGVQYEQYF.

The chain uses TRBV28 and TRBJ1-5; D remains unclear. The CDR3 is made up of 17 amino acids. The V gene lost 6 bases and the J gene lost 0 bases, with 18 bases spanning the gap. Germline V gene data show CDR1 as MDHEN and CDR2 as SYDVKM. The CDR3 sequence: CASRRTLNSHSNQPQHF. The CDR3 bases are TGTGCCAGCAGACGAACGCTAAACAGCCATAGCAATCAGCCCCAGCATTTT. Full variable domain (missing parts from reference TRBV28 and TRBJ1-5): DVKVTQSSRYLVKRTGEKVFLECVQDMDHENMFWYRQDPGLGLRLIYFSYDVKMKEKGDIPEGYSVSREKKERFSLILESASTNQTSMYLCASRRTLNSHSNQPQHFGDGTRLSIL.

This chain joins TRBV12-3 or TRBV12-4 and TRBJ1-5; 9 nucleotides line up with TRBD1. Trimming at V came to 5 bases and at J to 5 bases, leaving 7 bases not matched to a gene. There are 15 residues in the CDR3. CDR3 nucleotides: TGTGCCAGCAGTGCGGGACAGGGTGGGTATCAGCCCCAGCATTTT. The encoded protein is CASSAGQGGYQPQHF.

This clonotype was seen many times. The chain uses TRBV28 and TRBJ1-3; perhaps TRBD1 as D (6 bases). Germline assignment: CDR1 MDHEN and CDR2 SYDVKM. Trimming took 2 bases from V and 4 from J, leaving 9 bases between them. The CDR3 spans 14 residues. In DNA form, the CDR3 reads TGTGCCAGCAGTTTAACAGGGTTAGGAAACACCATATATTTT. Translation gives CASSLTGLGNTIYF.

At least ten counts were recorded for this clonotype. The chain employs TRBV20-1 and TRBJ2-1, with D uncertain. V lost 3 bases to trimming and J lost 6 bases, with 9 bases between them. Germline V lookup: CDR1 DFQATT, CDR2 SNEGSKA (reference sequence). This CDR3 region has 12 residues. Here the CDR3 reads CSASLSGNEQFF. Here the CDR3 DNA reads TGCAGTGCTAGTTTGTCTGGCAATGAGCAGTTCTTC.

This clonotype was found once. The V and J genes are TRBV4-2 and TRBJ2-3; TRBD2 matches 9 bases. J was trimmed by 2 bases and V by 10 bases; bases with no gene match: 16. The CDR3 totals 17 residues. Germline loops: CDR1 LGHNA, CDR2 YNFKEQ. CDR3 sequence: CAIGPGLAGGITDTQYF. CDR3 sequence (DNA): TGTGCCATCGGCCCCGGGCTCGCGGGGGGGATCACAGATACGCAGTATTTT.

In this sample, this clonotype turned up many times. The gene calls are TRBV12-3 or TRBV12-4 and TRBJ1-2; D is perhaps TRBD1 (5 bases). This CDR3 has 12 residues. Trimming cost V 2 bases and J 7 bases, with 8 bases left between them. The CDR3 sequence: CASSLQGSGYTF. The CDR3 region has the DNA TGTGCCAGCAGTTTACAGGGAAGTGGCTACACCTTC.